The 18 T cell receptor beta chains in this list originate from one sample, sequenced in a study of blood T cells in healthy people across ages. With a J-beta primer mix and a sample-barcoded 5' primer, a second PCR ran about 6 to 11 cycles. MiXCR, run by TCRdb on the 5' RACE reads, gives a single entry per CDR3 protein. The repertoire holds about 800,000 distinct CDR3 sequences, with roughly 50% as singletons. Sequencing input: blood. The receptors stem from a young man in good health.

This chain links TRBV3-1 with TRBJ2-4; either TRBD1 or TRBD2 may supply D (6 bases each). TRBJ2-7 matches the DNA end more closely, so the J call is doubtful. This CDR3 region has 13 residues. Germline CDR1 reads LGHDT; CDR2 reads YNNKEL (reference sequence). The CDR3, as DNA: TGTGCCAGCACCGACGGGGGCATCTACGAGCAGTACTTC. Amino acids: CASTDGGIYEQYF.

V gene TRBV20-1 combines with J gene TRBJ2-7; perhaps TRBD2 as D (5 bases). CDR1 and CDR2 from the germline V gene are DFQATT and SNEGSKA (reference sequence). CDR3 length equals 12 residues. V was pared by 6 bases and J by 6 bases, with 15 bases between. The CDR3 DNA reads as TGCAGTGCCCCCCCACACCGGGGCGAGCAGTACTTC. Protein product: CSAPPHRGEQYF.

This clonotype showed up just a few times. Here the CDR3 DNA reads TGTGCCAGCAGCCCCCTTGGAGCGGGAGGGGTCTCTGAGCAGTACTTC. It specifies CASSPLGAGGVSEQYF. V is TRBV7-2 and J is TRBJ2-7; 10 positions agree with TRBD2. Losses at the gene ends were 5 bases for V and 7 bases for J; bases not matched to a gene: 14. This CDR3 is 16 amino acids long. Germline loops: CDR1 SGHTA, CDR2 FQGNSA.

The gene calls are TRBV27 and TRBJ2-1, with 10 positions matching TRBD2. Looked up from germline, CDR1 is MNHEY and CDR2 is SMNVEV (reference sequence). CDR3 length: 15 residues. J gave up 7 bases and V 5 bases, and 8 bases lay outside the gene matches. CDR3 coding DNA: TGTGCCAGCAGTCCGAGCGGGGGGGCCCCGAATGAGCAGTTCTTC. Translating gives CASSPSGGAPNEQFF.

The chain couples TRBV7-9 to TRBJ2-6; 7 nucleotides line up with TRBD1. Germline CDR1 and CDR2: SEHNR and FQNEAQ (reference sequence). The V gene end was trimmed by 7 bases and the J gene end by 0 bases; junction bases not matched to a gene: 9. This CDR3 spans 17 amino acids. CDR3 sequence (DNA): TGTGCCAGCAACCTAAGGGACAGCCACTCTGGGGCCAACGTCCTGACTTTC. It codes for CASNLRDSHSGANVLTF.

This clonotype was counted between two and nine times. This CDR3 is CASSLLGSRTDTQYF. CDR3 in DNA: TGTGCCAGCAGCTTGTTAGGTTCAAGGACAGATACGCAGTATTTT. The chain carries TRBV7-2 and TRBJ2-3; D gene ambiguous. The CDR3 runs to 15 residues. V lost 3 bases, J lost 3 bases, and 13 bases lay in between. The germline V gene encodes CDR1 SGHTA and CDR2 FQGNSA.

The chain links TRBV10-1 to TRBJ2-7, with 7 positions matching TRBD2. Unmatched junction bases numbered 9, after V lost 0 bases and J lost 7 bases. The CDR3 has 15 amino acids. Germline loops: CDR1 WNHNN, CDR2 SYGVQD (reference sequence). CDR3 in DNA: TGCGCCAGCAGTGAGTCGGGGGGGTCCTACAATGAGCAGTACTTC. This codes for CASSESGGSYNEQYF.

The CDR3, as DNA: TGTGCCAGCAGCGTAACAACGGGATTCTCTGGGGCCAACGTCCTGACTTTC. Its protein product is CASSVTTGFSGANVLTF. The V call is TRBV9, the J call TRBJ2-6, with D possibly TRBD2 on 5 matching bases. Germline CDR1 reads SGDLS; CDR2 reads YYNGEE. V was cut by 1 base and J by 0 bases, with 11 bases left in between. This CDR3 has 17 residues.

The sample holds a few counts of this clonotype. The chain carries TRBV7-2 and TRBJ1-2, with D perhaps matching TRBD1 (6 bases). Trimming removed 1 base at V and 0 bases at J, with 12 bases between. The CDR3 is 16 residues long. Germline values: CDR1 SGHTA, CDR2 FQGNSA. CDR3 region: CASSLGGRGANYGYTF. The CDR3 DNA reads TGTGCCAGCAGCTTAGGTGGCAGGGGAGCTAACTATGGCTACACCTTC. Filled out from reference TRBV7-2 and TRBJ1-2, the complete variable domain reads GAGVSQSPSNKVTEKGKDVELRCDPISGHTALYWYRQSLGQGLEFLIYFQGNSAPDKSGLPSDRFSAERTGGSVSTLTIQRTQQEDSAVYLCASSLGGRGANYGYTFGSGTRLTVV.

The V and J genes are TRBV10-3 and TRBJ2-7; 8 bases fit TRBD1. Germline V gene sequence: CDR1 ENHRY, CDR2 SYGVKD. CDR3 length: 15 residues. The V and J ends lost 6 bases and 7 bases, in that order; junction bases with no gene match: 14. CDR3: CAISDQGAGYNEQYF. CDR3 DNA: TGTGCCATCAGCGACCAGGGGGCCGGGTACAATGAGCAGTACTTC.

Points on this clonotype: The junction departs from the called germline gene at one end, perhaps through a read error. The chain couples TRBV3-1 to TRBJ2-1; the D is unclear. Germline V lookup: CDR1 LGHDT, CDR2 YNNKEL (reference sequence). The CDR3 extends over 15 amino acids. In DNA form, the CDR3 reads TGCGCCAGCAGCCAAGATCCGAGCTCCTACAATGAGCAGTTCTTC. The encoded protein is CASSQDPSSYNEQFF.

The chain links TRBV6-5 to TRBJ1-1, with TRBD1 as a possible D gene (6 bases). Germline values: CDR1 MNHEY, CDR2 SVGAGI. The CDR3 sequence is 13 residues long. Trimming removed 5 bases at V and 6 bases at J, with 13 bases between. CDR3 region: CASSQAKGAEAFF. The CDR3 DNA reads TGTGCCAGCAGTCAAGCTAAGGGGGCTGAAGCTTTCTTT.

The chain joins TRBV27 to TRBJ1-2; 7 bases agree with TRBD1. The V segment lost 10 bases and the J segment 6 bases; nucleotides outside the gene matches: 8. Per the germline V gene, CDR1 is MNHEY and CDR2 is SMNVEV (reference sequence). The CDR3 runs to 12 residues. As DNA, the CDR3 is TGTGCCATCTCAGACAGGGAAGATGGCTACACCTTC. Protein product: CAISDREDGYTF.

The chain combines TRBV2 with TRBJ2-5; D gene unclear. From germline, CDR1 is SNHLY and CDR2 FYNNEI. The CDR3 covers 11 residues. Trimming removed 7 bases at V and 5 bases at J, with 8 bases between. This chain's CDR3 is CASNRIETQYF. The CDR3, as DNA: TGTGCCAGCAACCGTATTGAGACCCAGTACTTC.

The chain recombines TRBV29-1 with TRBJ2-3; D unclear. The V end lost 7 bases, the J end lost 0 bases, and 5 bases lay between the germline ends. Germline assignment: CDR1 SQVTM and CDR2 ANQGSEA. The length of the CDR3 is 11 residues. CDR3 bases: TGCAGCGAAAGAAGCACAGATACGCAGTATTTT. It translates to CSERSTDTQYF.

J is TRBJ2-7 and V is TRBV7-2; the D gene is possibly TRBD1 (5 bases). CDR1 is SGHTA, CDR2 FQGNSA, per germline. This CDR3 is built from 15 residues. V was cut by 1 base and J by 4 bases, with 14 bases left in between. The CDR3 bases are TGTGCCAGCAGCTTAGTCACAGGCTTAACTTACGAGCAGTACTTC. Translating gives CASSLVTGLTYEQYF.

This rearrangement joins TRBV25-1 to TRBJ2-7, with 7 bases that match TRBD1. CDR3 length equals 13 residues. Germline assignment: CDR1 MGHDK and CDR2 SYGVNS. V gave up 4 bases and J gave up 6 bases; unmatched junction bases: 6. CDR3 residues: CASSAAGGREQYF. The CDR3 DNA is TGTGCCAGCAGTGCGGCAGGGGGTCGCGAGCAGTACTTC.

The gene calls are TRBV20-1 and TRBJ2-2; 8 bases agree with TRBD2. J lost 3 bases, V lost 6 bases, and 6 bases had no gene match. The CDR3 consists of 14 residues. Per the germline V gene, CDR1 is DFQATT and CDR2 is SNEGSKA (reference sequence). The chain's CDR3 is CSARERGHTGELFF. The CDR3 DNA is TGCAGTGCCAGGGAGCGGGGGCACACCGGGGAGCTGTTTTTT.